These 10 T cell receptor beta chains share one sample of origin, sequenced in a study of blood T cell repertoires in COVID-19. Generated by immunoSEQ multiplex PCR, the TCRdb table keeps only in-frame clones and is missing some. The sample yields tens of thousands of clones, approximately 67% seen once. The source material was peripheral blood. The receptors stem from a human donor in a cohort sampled during active COVID-19.

V and J are TRBV5-1 and TRBJ1-1; maybe TRBD1 (5 bases). CDR3 size: 13 residues. V gave up 2 bases and J gave up 5 bases, with 10 bases separating them. In germline, CDR1 is SGHRS, CDR2 YFSETQ. The CDR3 spells CASSLIQGTEAFF. The DNA for the CDR3 is TGCGCCAGCAGCTTAATTCAGGGTACTGAAGCTTTCTTT.

The chain couples TRBV9 to TRBJ2-5; 10 positions agree with TRBD2. The CDR3 contains 16 residues. J gave up 6 bases and V 0 bases, and 8 bases lay outside the gene matches. Germline values: CDR1 SGDLS, CDR2 YYNGEE. CDR3 nucleotides: TGTGCCAGCAGCGTAGGTTTGCTAGCGGGAGACAAGACCCAGTACTTC. This sequence encodes CASSVGLLAGDKTQYF.

The chain carries TRBV28 and TRBJ2-1; the match to TRBD2 covers 10 bases. The CDR3 sequence is 16 residues long. Germline CDR1 and CDR2: MDHEN and SYDVKM. After removal of 2 bases from V and 6 bases from J, the junction contained 7 bases not matched to a gene. The CDR3 DNA is TGTGCCAGCAGTTTAACTCTAGCGGGAGTGGGCAATGAGCAGTTCTTC. It codes for CASSLTLAGVGNEQFF.

The rearrangement links TRBV24-1 to TRBJ2-1, with a tentative D call TRBD2 (5 bases). Germline V gene data show CDR1 as KGHDR and CDR2 as SFDVKD. Trimming took 8 bases from V and 0 from J, leaving 16 bases between them. The CDR3 loop spans 16 amino acids. CDR3 sequence reads: CATMATGSRSYNEQFF. The CDR3 region has the DNA TGTGCCACCATGGCGACGGGATCCCGCTCCTACAATGAGCAGTTCTTC.

The table lists this clone with a count of one. The chain uses TRBV27 and TRBJ2-2, with a tentative D call TRBD2 (5 bases). The CDR3 has 15 residues. From germline, CDR1 is MNHEY and CDR2 SMNVEV (reference sequence). Trimming stripped 3 bases from V and 2 bases from J, with 10 bases between. The DNA of the CDR3 is TGTGCCAGCAGTTTTAGCGTCGGTAACACCGGGGAGCTGTTTTTT. It is translated as CASSFSVGNTGELFF.

Comments on this clone: Within the sample, other DNA sequences also encode this same CDR3. In DNA form, the CDR3 reads TGCGCCAGCAGCTTGGAAGGGGGCAATCAGCCCCAGCATTTT. It codes for CASSLEGGNQPQHF. The chain employs TRBV5-1 and TRBJ1-5; D is perhaps TRBD1 (5 bases). Germline V gene lookup returns CDR1 SGHRS and CDR2 YFSETQ. The length of the CDR3 is 14 residues. Trimming stripped 0 bases from V and 2 bases from J, with 6 bases between.

The chain uses TRBV4-3 and TRBJ2-7; 12 positions agree with TRBD2. With 3 bases clipped from V and 5 bases from J, the junction kept 5 bases outside the gene matches. This CDR3 has 15 amino acids. Germline V gene data show CDR1 as LGHNA and CDR2 as YSLEER. DNA of the CDR3: TGCGCCAGCAGCCAGGTACTAGCGGGGGGCAACGAGCAGTACTTC. It is translated as CASSQVLAGGNEQYF.

CDR3 DNA: TGTGCCGTTGGGGGGAGCACAGATACGCAGTATTTT. It encodes CAVGGSTDTQYF. This chain links TRBV5-4 with TRBJ2-3, with a possible D match to TRBD2 (6 bases). V was clipped by 10 bases and J by 0 bases, with 9 bases between them. Germline CDR1 reads SGHNT; CDR2 reads YYREEE (reference sequence). The CDR3 is 12 amino acids. Together with reference TRBV5-4 and TRBJ2-3, the CDR3 gives the full variable domain: ETGVTQSPTHLIKTRGQQVTLRCSSQSGHNTVSWYQQALGQGPQFIFQYYREEENGRGNFPPRFSGLQFPNYSSELNVNALELDDSALYLCAVGGSTDTQYFGPGTRLTVL.

The count of this clone is one. The rearrangement links TRBV4-1 to TRBJ2-3; TRBD2 might be the D (6 bases). Germline CDR1 and CDR2: MGHRA and YSYEKL. This CDR3 has 16 amino acids. V was trimmed by 8 bases and J by 2 bases, leaving 20 bases between them. CDR3 nucleotides: TGCGCCAGCGCAAGGGGTGTCGCGCGGGACACAGATACGCAGTATTTT. Its protein product is CASARGVARDTDTQYF.

This clone was seen a handful of times. The chain carries TRBV19 and TRBJ2-5, with TRBD2 identical over 14 bases. The CDR3 length is 15 residues. Germline assignment: CDR1 LNHDA and CDR2 SQIVND (reference sequence). V dropped 5 bases and J dropped 9; count of bases not matched to a gene: 8. CDR3 nucleotide sequence: TGTGCCAGTAGTGGAGGACTAGCGGGGGGATCGGCCCAGTACTTC. Translated: CASSGGLAGGSAQYF. Full variable domain (outside the CDR3, taken from reference TRBV19 and TRBJ2-5): DGGITQSPKYLFRKEGQNVTLSCEQNLNHDAMYWYRQDPGQGLRLIYYSQIVNDFQKGDIAEGYSVSREKKESFPLTVTSAQKNPTAFYLCASSGGLAGGSAQYFGPGTRLLVL.